A single sample is the source of the 32 T cell receptor beta chains below, sequenced in a study of blood T cell repertoires in COVID-19. This table comes from immunoSEQ multiplex PCR, and its TCRdb copy is limited to in-frame clones, with some not included. The sample lists roughly 380,000 clones, roughly 85% occurring once. Sequenced: peripheral blood. These receptor sequences come from a woman younger than 35 with acute or convalescent COVID-19.

This chain links TRBV14 with TRBJ2-7; no firm D call. The length of the CDR3 is 11 residues. CDR1 and CDR2 from the germline V gene are SGHDN and FVKESK. Between the trimmed V and J ends, which lost 2 bases and 7 bases, there was a span of 6 bases. This CDR3 is CASSQSLEQYF. In DNA form, the CDR3 reads TGTGCCAGCAGCCAATCTTTAGAGCAGTACTTC. The full variable domain, completed using reference TRBV14 and TRBJ2-7, is EAGVTQFPSHSVIEKGQTVTLRCDPISGHDNLYWYRRVMGKEIKFLLHFVKESKQDESGMPNNRFLAERTGGTYSTLKVQPAELEDSGVYFCASSQSLEQYFGPGTRLTVT.

The chain has TRBV27 and TRBJ1-2, with 7 bases identical to TRBD1. The J segment lost 10 bases and the V segment lost 0 bases, leaving 2 bases of the junction unmatched. The CDR3 spans 12 residues. Per the germline V gene, CDR1 is MNHEY and CDR2 is SMNVEV (reference sequence). The chain's CDR3 is CASSLSQGDYTF. CDR3 sequence (DNA): TGTGCCAGCAGTTTATCGCAGGGGGACTACACCTTC.

This chain uses TRBV6-5 with TRBJ1-6; TRBD1 is a possible D gene (6 bases). Germline V gene sequence: CDR1 MNHEY, CDR2 SVGAGI. The CDR3 totals 14 residues. V was clipped by 8 bases and J by 8 bases, with 16 bases between them. Written as DNA, the CDR3 is TGTGCCAGCTTGGGAGGGACAAGCCATTCACCCCTCCACTTT. It codes for CASLGGTSHSPLHF.

This chain connects TRBV6-5 to TRBJ1-3; 10 nucleotides line up with TRBD1. With 0 bases clipped from V and 8 bases from J, the junction kept 7 bases outside the gene matches. Germline-derived CDR1 and CDR2 are MNHEY and SVGAGI. The CDR3 runs 16 residues. The CDR3, as DNA: TGTGCCAGCAGTTACTCGGAACCGGACAGGGGGGACACCATATATTTT. It encodes CASSYSEPDRGDTIYF.

In this sample, this clone turned up a few times. The chain uses TRBV2 and TRBJ2-7, with 13 bases that match TRBD2. CDR3 length: 13 amino acids. Trimming at V came to 9 bases and at J to 7 bases, leaving 6 bases not matched to a gene. In germline, CDR1 is SNHLY, CDR2 FYNNEI. The CDR3 DNA follows: TGTGCCAGTCGGCTGGGACTAGCGGGGGAGCAGTACTTC. The encoded protein is CASRLGLAGEQYF. Using reference TRBV2 and TRBJ2-7 for the parts outside the CDR3, the full variable domain is EPEVTQTPSHQVTQMGQEVILRCVPISNHLYFYWYRQILGQKVEFLVSFYNNEISEKSEIFDDQFSVERPDGSNFTLKIRSTKLEDSAMYFCASRLGLAGEQYFGPGTRLTVT.

For this clone: Other DNA sequences in the sample encode the same CDR3. This chain joins TRBV6-5 and TRBJ1-1; possibly TRBD1 for D (6 bases). CDR1 is MNHEY, CDR2 SVGAGI, per germline. Trimming took off 3 bases at V and 5 bases at J, with 13 bases between the two ends. CDR3 length equals 14 residues. CDR3 sequence reads: CASSYSRGGTEAFF. CDR3 DNA: TGTGCCAGCAGTTATTCCAGGGGCGGGACTGAAGCTTTCTTT.

The genes are TRBV15 and TRBJ1-4; a possible D gene is TRBD1 (5 bases). This CDR3 has 13 amino acids. V lost 5 bases to trimming and J lost 6 bases, with 10 bases between them. The germline CDR1 and CDR2 sequences are LNHNV and YYDKDF (reference sequence). The CDR3 here is CATSGGLDEKLFF. The DNA of the CDR3 is TGTGCCACCAGCGGGGGGTTAGATGAAAAACTGTTTTTT.

This sequence joins TRBV27 and TRBJ1-6; D is undetermined. CDR1 and CDR2 (germline): MNHEY, SMNVEV (reference sequence). The V and J ends lost 3 bases and 7 bases respectively, with 4 bases between them. The length of the CDR3 is 12 residues. The DNA of the CDR3 is TGTGCCAGCAGTTTTGGCAATTCACCCCTCCACTTT. It translates to CASSFGNSPLHF.

The chain is built from TRBV4-2 and TRBJ2-7, with TRBD2 matching over 8 bases. Germline CDR1 and CDR2: LGHNA and YNFKEQ. The junction had 7 bases not matched to a gene; V was cut back by 2 bases and J by 1 base. This CDR3 has 16 amino acids. The CDR3 loop is CASSQQTSAVSYEQYF. The CDR3 DNA reads as TGTGCCAGCAGCCAACAGACTAGCGCCGTTTCCTACGAGCAGTACTTC.

This clone showed up just once. V is TRBV4-2 and J is TRBJ2-1, with TRBD2 matching over 7 bases. From germline, CDR1 is LGHNA and CDR2 YNFKEQ. V trimming: 0 bases; J trimming: 5 bases; junction bases outside the gene matches: 13. The CDR3 is 18 residues long. The DNA of the CDR3 is TGTGCCAGCAGCCAAGAATATCAGCTAGCGGATATTAACAATGAGCAGTTCTTC. It encodes CASSQEYQLADINNEQFF.

This clone was seen only a few times. The J gene is TRBJ2-1, the V gene TRBV27; 7 bases are a match to TRBD1. The CDR3 runs to 14 residues. V lost 4 bases and J lost 7; bases outside the gene matches: 7. Germline-derived CDR1 and CDR2 are MNHEY and SMNVEV (reference sequence). CDR3 DNA: TGTGCCAGCAGTTGGGCAGGGGGAATGAATGAGCAGTTCTTC. It translates to CASSWAGGMNEQFF.

The rearrangement links TRBV29-1 to TRBJ1-1; possibly TRBD1 for D (6 bases). The germline CDR1 and CDR2 sequences are SQVTM and ANQGSEA. This CDR3 region has 11 residues. CDR3 residues: CSGTRNTEAFF. CDR3 nucleotides: TGCAGTGGGACACGGAACACTGAAGCTTTCTTT.

Details on this clone: The same CDR3 arises from other DNA sequences in this sample as well. The J gene is TRBJ2-3, the V gene TRBV2; 9 bases fit TRBD2. The germline gives CDR1 SNHLY, CDR2 FYNNEI. Trimming took 8 bases from V and 2 from J; bases not matched to a gene: 5. The CDR3 loop spans 14 amino acids. CDR3 in DNA: TGTGCCAGCTCTCGACTAGCGGCCACAGATACGCAGTATTTT. Translated, it gives CASSRLAATDTQYF.

The V and J genes are TRBV9 and TRBJ2-7; 8 bases match TRBD1. In germline, CDR1 is SGDLS, CDR2 YYNGEE. With V trimmed by 3 bases and J by 0 bases, 2 bases remained unmatched. The CDR3 length is 14 residues. The CDR3: CASSATGDSYEQYF. CDR3 sequence (DNA): TGTGCCAGCAGCGCGACAGGGGACTCCTACGAGCAGTACTTC.

This clone was detected a few times. V gene TRBV5-1 combines with J gene TRBJ1-1, with 8 bases fitting TRBD1. The CDR3 sequence is 15 residues long. Germline V gives CDR1 SGHRS, CDR2 YFSETQ. V trimming: 1 base; J trimming: 4 bases; junction bases outside the gene matches: 6. The chain's CDR3 is CASSLPPGTGTEAFF. The CDR3 nucleotides are TGCGCCAGCAGCTTGCCACCCGGGACAGGCACTGAAGCTTTCTTT.

As DNA, the CDR3 is TGCAGCGTTGTTGCCAGGGCCAATCAGCCCCAGCATTTT. It yields the protein CSVVARANQPQHF. The chain recombines TRBV29-1 with TRBJ1-5, with a possible D match to TRBD1 (5 bases). The CDR3 extends over 13 amino acids. The V gene's germline CDR1 is SQVTM and CDR2 ANQGSEA. The V end lost 4 bases, the J end lost 3 bases, and 10 bases lay between the germline ends.

The chain employs TRBV4-1 and TRBJ2-1, with 7 bases matching TRBD2. The CDR3 has 14 residues. With 1 base clipped from V and 8 bases from J, the junction kept 5 bases outside the gene matches. Germline assignment: CDR1 MGHRA and CDR2 YSYEKL. The CDR3: CASSQGSLADEQFF. Here the CDR3 DNA reads TGCGCCAGCAGCCAAGGCAGTCTAGCGGATGAGCAGTTCTTC.

The rearrangement uses TRBV6-5 and TRBJ1-1; the match to TRBD1 covers 8 bases. The J segment lost 0 bases and the V segment lost 5 bases, leaving 5 bases of the junction unmatched. CDR3 size: 15 residues. Germline V gives CDR1 MNHEY, CDR2 SVGAGI. Written as DNA, the CDR3 is TGTGCCAGCAGTACCGGACAGGGTGTGAACACTGAAGCTTTCTTT. This gives the protein CASSTGQGVNTEAFF.

V usage is TRBV10-1 and J usage is TRBJ1-2, with 12 bases lining up with TRBD1. The CDR3 is made up of 15 amino acids. CDR1 and CDR2 from the germline V gene are WNHNN and SYGVQD (reference sequence). With V trimmed by 5 bases and J by 8 bases, 9 bases remained unmatched. The CDR3 reads CASSPRRDRGQGYTF. The CDR3 DNA reads as TGCGCCAGCAGTCCACGCCGGGACAGGGGGCAAGGCTACACCTTC.

The chain uses TRBV19 and TRBJ2-2; D is perhaps TRBD1 (6 bases). Germline V gene data show CDR1 as LNHDA and CDR2 as SQIVND (reference sequence). V was shortened by 7 bases and J by 6 bases, with 18 bases between the two germline ends. The CDR3 is made up of 15 amino acids. This CDR3 reads CASTPGTGLSGELFF. The DNA for the CDR3 is TGTGCCAGTACTCCTGGCACAGGGTTGTCCGGGGAGCTGTTTTTT. The variable domain in full, completed from reference TRBV19 and TRBJ2-2, reads DGGITQSPKYLFRKEGQNVTLSCEQNLNHDAMYWYRQDPGQGLRLIYYSQIVNDFQKGDIAEGYSVSREKKESFPLTVTSAQKNPTAFYLCASTPGTGLSGELFFGEGSRLTVL.

The J gene is TRBJ2-1, the V gene TRBV24-1; tentatively, D is TRBD1 (6 bases). The V end lost 0 bases, the J end lost 9 bases, and 14 bases lay between the germline ends. Germline CDR1 is KGHDR and CDR2 is SFDVKD. The CDR3 has 15 amino acids. Here the CDR3 DNA reads TGTGCCACCAGTGATTTGCAGGGGATGCGGAGTGAGCAGTTCTTC. It encodes CATSDLQGMRSEQFF.

V and J are TRBV15 and TRBJ2-1; D ambiguous. Germline loops: CDR1 LNHNV, CDR2 YYDKDF (reference sequence). Trimming left V 3 bases short and J 0 bases short, with 6 bases between. The CDR3 length is 14 residues. CDR3 DNA sequence: TGTGCCACCAGCAGCCTAAGCTCCTACAATGAGCAGTTCTTC. Protein product: CATSSLSSYNEQFF.

The chain couples TRBV7-9 to TRBJ2-7, with D possibly TRBD1 on 5 matching bases. Trimming pared 5 bases from V and 5 bases from J, leaving 16 bases between. Germline V gives CDR1 SEHNR, CDR2 FQNEAQ (reference sequence). This CDR3 spans 14 amino acids. The chain's CDR3 is CASSPTHRTDEQYF. In DNA, the CDR3 is TGTGCCAGCAGCCCTACGCACAGGACGGACGAGCAGTACTTC.

CDR3 DNA sequence: TGCGCCAGCAGAGACAGGAGCTCCTACGAGCAGTACTTC. Amino acid sequence: CASRDRSSYEQYF. This chain uses TRBV5-1 with TRBJ2-7; possibly TRBD1 for D (6 bases). Germline assignment: CDR1 SGHRS and CDR2 YFSETQ. The ends were cut back, 5 bases at V and 0 bases at J, with 9 bases in the middle. This CDR3 spans 13 amino acids.

The chain employs TRBV7-3 and TRBJ2-1; 10 bases are shared with TRBD2. The germline CDR1 and CDR2 sequences are SGHTA and FQGTGA. This CDR3 is built from 19 residues. V lost 2 bases, J lost 0 bases, and 10 bases stayed unmatched. CDR3 sequence (DNA): TGTGCCAGCAGCTTACGTTCCAGCGGGGGGGTTCCCTCCTACAATGAGCAGTTCTTC. Translated: CASSLRSSGGVPSYNEQFF. The complete variable domain, with remaining parts taken from reference TRBV7-3 and TRBJ2-1, reads GAGVSQTPSNKVTEKGKYVELRCDPISGHTALYWYRQSLGQGPEFLIYFQGTGAADDSGLPNDRFFAVRPEGSVSTLKIQRTERGDSAVYLCASSLRSSGGVPSYNEQFFGPGTRLTVL.

The chain has TRBV4-1 and TRBJ2-3; TRBD1 aligns across 9 bases. From germline, CDR1 is MGHRA and CDR2 YSYEKL. The CDR3 runs to 16 residues. V lost 1 base to trimming and J lost 4 bases; unmatched junction nucleotides: 6. The CDR3 loop is CASSQGGGQGPDTQYF. The CDR3 coding sequence is TGCGCCAGCAGCCAAGGGGGGGGACAGGGTCCAGATACGCAGTATTTT.

The rearrangement joins TRBV7-3 to TRBJ1-6, with 7 bases identical to TRBD1. With V trimmed by 5 bases and J by 6 bases, 7 bases remained unmatched. Germline V lookup: CDR1 SGHTA, CDR2 FQGTGA. The CDR3 has 15 residues. The CDR3: CASSTTGNGNSPLHF. The DNA for the CDR3 is TGTGCCAGCAGCACGACAGGGAATGGTAATTCACCCCTCCACTTT.

The chain has TRBV11-2 and TRBJ2-1; 10 nucleotides match TRBD2. This CDR3 is built from 14 residues. J gave up 7 bases and V 5 bases, and 5 bases lay outside the gene matches. Germline loops: CDR1 SGHAT, CDR2 FQNNGV. The CDR3 here is CASSASGGLNEQFF. The CDR3 DNA sequence: TGTGCCAGCAGCGCTAGCGGGGGCCTTAATGAGCAGTTCTTC.

CDR3: CASLVLGSHEQYF. CDR3 in DNA: TGTGCCAGCTTGGTCTTGGGGAGCCACGAGCAGTACTTC. The V and J genes are TRBV13 and TRBJ2-7, with a tentative D call TRBD2 (5 bases). V was trimmed by 8 bases and J by 5 bases, leaving 16 bases between them. The germline V gene encodes CDR1 PRHDT and CDR2 FYEKMQ (reference sequence). There are 13 residues in the CDR3.

V is TRBV24-1 and J is TRBJ1-2; a possible D gene is TRBD1 (5 bases). CDR1 and CDR2 (germline): KGHDR, SFDVKD. CDR3 length equals 9 residues. The CDR3 spells CWGGYGYTF. The CDR3, as DNA: TGTTGGGGGGGGTATGGCTACACCTTC.

The J gene is TRBJ2-5, the V gene TRBV11-2; possible D gene TRBD1, 6 bases. Germline CDR1 and CDR2: SGHAT and FQNNGV. V dropped 3 bases and J dropped 1 base, with 9 bases sitting between them. The CDR3 has 14 amino acids. The CDR3 bases are TGTGCCAGCAGCTTCGGACAGTTCCAAGAGACCCAGTACTTC. This translates into CASSFGQFQETQYF.

This sequence joins TRBV4-1 and TRBJ1-1; D gene uncertain. The germline V gene has CDR1 MGHRA and CDR2 YSYEKL. The CDR3 covers 13 residues. The germline V and J ends were trimmed by 8 bases and 1 base, with 11 bases remaining between them. The CDR3 region has the DNA TGCGCCAGCGGGCACGCGGGGAACACTGAAGCTTTCTTT. This codes for CASGHAGNTEAFF.